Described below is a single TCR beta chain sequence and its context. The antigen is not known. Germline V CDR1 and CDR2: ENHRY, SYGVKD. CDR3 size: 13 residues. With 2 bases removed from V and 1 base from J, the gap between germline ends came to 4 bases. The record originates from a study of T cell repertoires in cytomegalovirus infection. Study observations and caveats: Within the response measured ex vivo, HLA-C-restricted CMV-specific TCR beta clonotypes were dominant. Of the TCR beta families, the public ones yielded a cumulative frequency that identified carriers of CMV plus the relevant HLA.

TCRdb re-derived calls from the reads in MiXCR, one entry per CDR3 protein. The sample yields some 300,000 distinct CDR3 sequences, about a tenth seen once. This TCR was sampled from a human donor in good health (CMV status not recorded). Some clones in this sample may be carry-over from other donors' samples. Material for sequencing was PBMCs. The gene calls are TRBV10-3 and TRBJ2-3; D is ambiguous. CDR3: CAISEPGTDTQYF. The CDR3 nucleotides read TGTGCCATCAGTGAGCCTGGCACAGATACGCAGTATTTT.